A single sample gave rise to the 30 T cell receptor beta chains below, sequenced in a study of tumor-infiltrating lymphocytes in primary liver carcinoma. The study extracted blood RNA from unsorted whole blood and also extracted germline DNA. With roughly 0.5 ug total RNA as template and a constant-region primer, TCR beta cDNA was made. Slightly modified ARM-PCR, run as three nested multiplex PCR rounds, produced the TCR beta libraries. Amplification in the first two PCR rounds was performed using TRBV1-TRBV30 forward primers and a C-beta reverse primer for 10 cycles each. One entry per CDR3 protein results from TCRdb running MiXCR on the multiplex PCR reads. Of about 180,000 distinct CDR3 sequences listed, roughly three fifths are singletons. The specimen sequenced was peripheral blood. These receptors were taken from a man aged 35 to 55 with primary liver carcinoma and hepatitis B virus infection.

The chain couples TRBV6-5 to TRBJ1-1; possible D gene TRBD1, 6 bases. V gave up 7 bases and J gave up 2 bases, with 26 bases separating them. Germline CDR1 is MNHEY and CDR2 is SVGAGI. The CDR3 consists of 18 residues. The CDR3 region is CASKKRGGGVSRNTEAFF. The CDR3 region has the DNA TGTGCCAGCAAGAAGAGGGGAGGGGGTGTTAGCCGAAACACTGAAGCTTTCTTT.

For this clonotype: The CDR3 end shows no conserved phenylalanine or tryptophan, and so a read error is likely. J is TRBJ2-5 and V is TRBV11-2; 11 bases line up with TRBD2. CDR3 length equals 17 residues. The germline V gene has CDR1 SGHAT and CDR2 FQNNGV. The CDR3 loop is CDSSLGSLAGVSETQYL. The CDR3 nucleotides read TGTGACAGCAGCTTAGGTTCACTAGCGGGAGTCTCGGAGACCCAGTACCTC.

This chain links TRBV6-1 with TRBJ1-2; 7 nucleotides line up with TRBD1. V lost 6 bases and J lost 2; bases outside the gene matches: 9. Germline lookup yields CDR1 MNHNS and CDR2 SASEGT. The CDR3 is 15 amino acids. CDR3 in amino acids: CASRNQPGGNYGYTF. In DNA, the CDR3 is TGTGCCAGCAGAAACCAGCCAGGGGGAAACTATGGCTACACCTTC.

The chain uses TRBV28 and TRBJ2-5; D may match TRBD1 or TRBD2 (5 bases each). V lost 4 bases and J 7 bases, leaving 7 bases between the germline ends. The CDR3 is 11 residues long. In germline, CDR1 is MDHEN, CDR2 SYDVKM. CDR3 region: CASSSGRTQYF. The CDR3 DNA sequence: TGTGCCAGCAGTTCAGGGAGGACCCAGTACTTC.

This clonotype was seen repeatedly, ten times or more. The chain uses TRBV11-2 and TRBJ1-3; a weak D match, TRBD1 (6 bases). V dropped 3 bases and J dropped 6 bases, with 9 bases sitting between them. The CDR3 extends over 13 amino acids. The germline gives CDR1 SGHAT, CDR2 FQNNGV. CDR3 sequence: CASSFGQLNTIYF. CDR3 nucleotides: TGTGCCAGCAGCTTCGGACAGTTAAACACCATATATTTT.

V and J are TRBV7-9 and TRBJ2-7; 8 nucleotides match TRBD1. Germline lookup yields CDR1 SEHNR and CDR2 FQNEAQ (reference sequence). The CDR3 is 15 residues long. J was trimmed by 6 bases and V by 4 bases; bases with no gene match: 11. The CDR3 coding sequence is TGTGCCAGCAGCTCCAGACAGGGGCCGCCGGGCGAGCAGTACTTC. Translation gives CASSSRQGPPGEQYF.

As regards this clonotype: At one of its ends the junction is not consistent with the germline gene, which may arise from a read error. This sequence joins TRBV12-3 or TRBV12-4 and TRBJ2-7; no clear D. This CDR3 spans 14 amino acids. The CDR3 protein is CVSSLTPGSYEQYF. The CDR3 nucleotides read TGTGTCAGCAGTTTAACTCCAGGTTCCTACGAGCAGTACTTC.

Turning to this clonotype: With a much larger clone just one base away, this may be a read error. The chain recombines TRBV29-1 with TRBJ1-2; possible D gene TRBD1, 6 bases. The germline CDR1 and CDR2 sequences are SQVTM and ANQGSEA. The CDR3 extends over 11 amino acids. CDR3 in DNA: TGCAGAGCTAAAGGGGGAGATGGCTACACCTTC. Protein product: CRAKGGDGYTF.

The chain joins TRBV5-5 to TRBJ2-1; D could derive from TRBD1 or TRBD2 (5 bases each). Germline values: CDR1 SGHKS, CDR2 YYEKEE (reference sequence). The ends were cut back, 2 bases at V and 3 bases at J, with 15 bases in the middle. This CDR3 is built from 16 residues. CDR3 nucleotide sequence: TGTGCCAGCAGCTTCGAGGGGACCGTGATCTACAATGAGCAGTTCTTC. Amino acids: CASSFEGTVIYNEQFF.

Note on this clonotype: This may be a read error, as it is one base from a much larger clone. V usage is TRBV6-1 and J usage is TRBJ2-5, with D perhaps assigned TRBD1 or TRBD2 (5 bases each). CDR1 MNHNS and CDR2 SASEGT come from the germline V gene. Trimming stripped 7 bases from V and 2 bases from J, with 11 bases between. The CDR3 spans 13 residues. In DNA, the CDR3 is TGTGCCAGCACCAGGGAGATGCAAGAGACCCAGTACTTC. The encoded protein is CASTREMQETQYF.

A note on this clonotype: A much larger clone differs from this one at a single base, so this may be a read error. The J gene is TRBJ2-1, the V gene TRBV12-3 or TRBV12-4, with no clear D. V was clipped by 5 bases and J by 9 bases, with 8 bases between them. The CDR3 is 11 amino acids. The CDR3 coding sequence is TGTGCCAGCAGTATGACTCTTGAGCAGTTCTTC. Translating it yields CASSMTLEQFF.

This chain uses TRBV28 with TRBJ2-7, with 10 positions matching TRBD1. CDR3 size: 16 residues. Germline V gene sequence: CDR1 MDHEN, CDR2 SYDVKM. The trim removed 5 bases at V and 0 bases at J, leaving 7 bases unmatched. CDR3 sequence (DNA): TGTGCCAGCAGTCCGGGACAGGGGCCTAGCTCCTACGAGCAGTACTTC. This codes for CASSPGQGPSSYEQYF.

V and J are TRBV29-1 and TRBJ1-2; D uncertain. Trimming cost V 6 bases and J 7 bases, with 18 bases left between them. CDR3 length: 13 amino acids. The germline V gene encodes CDR1 SQVTM and CDR2 ANQGSEA. In DNA, the CDR3 is TGCAGCGTCGACACCGACGGCGGATGTGGCTACACCTTC. It specifies CSVDTDGGCGYTF.

This clonotype was detected many times. The chain couples TRBV29-1 to TRBJ1-1; TRBD1 matches 8 bases. The CDR3 runs to 14 residues. Germline V lookup: CDR1 SQVTM, CDR2 ANQGSEA. After removal of 6 bases from V and 5 bases from J, the junction contained 11 bases not matched to a gene. CDR3 amino acids: CSVEKGQGGTEAFF. CDR3 coding DNA: TGCAGCGTAGAGAAAGGACAGGGCGGGACTGAAGCTTTCTTT.

This clonotype was seen repeatedly, ten times or more. V gene TRBV11-2 combines with J gene TRBJ2-5, with D possibly being TRBD1 (5 bases). CDR3 length equals 14 residues. V shed 1 base and J shed 9 bases, with 15 bases lying between them. CDR1 and CDR2 (germline): SGHAT, FQNNGV. CDR3 protein: CASSLAGSSWAQYF. The CDR3, as DNA: TGTGCCAGCAGCTTAGCAGGGTCGAGTTGGGCCCAGTACTTC.

The V gene is TRBV6-5, the J gene TRBJ2-2; TRBD2 matches at 12 bases. V shed 6 bases, J shed 2 bases, and the junction held 7 bases outside the gene matches. This CDR3 region has 17 residues. Germline CDR1 and CDR2: MNHEY and SVGAGI. CDR3 in DNA: TGTGCCAGCAGCCGCTCTGGACTAGCGGGAAACACCGGGGAGCTGTTTTTT. It is translated as CASSRSGLAGNTGELFF.

This clonotype came up once. The CDR3 does not close with the conserved phenylalanine or tryptophan, likely indicating a read error. The chain couples TRBV6-6 to TRBJ2-7; a weak D match, TRBD2 (6 bases). Germline V gene lookup returns CDR1 MNHNY and CDR2 SVGAGI (reference sequence). The CDR3 has 14 amino acids. The V end lost 2 bases, the J end lost 4 bases, and 12 bases lay between the germline ends. DNA for the CDR3: TGTGCCAGCAGTTACGCTGCCGGGAGTTACGAGCAGTACATC. Its protein is CASSYAAGSYEQYI.

This clonotype was recorded a few times. V is TRBV6-1 and J is TRBJ1-2; D remains unclear. V gave up 2 bases and J gave up 5 bases, with 15 bases separating them. CDR3 length: 15 residues. The germline gives CDR1 MNHNS, CDR2 SASEGT. As DNA, the CDR3 is TGTGCCAGCAGTGAAATGGCGCAAGCGAATTATGGCTACACCTTC. Amino acids: CASSEMAQANYGYTF.

In the case of this clonotype: Just one base apart from a much larger clone, this may be a read error. The chain recombines TRBV11-2 with TRBJ2-3, with 9 bases that match TRBD2. Germline CDR1 reads SGHAT; CDR2 reads FQNNGV. There are 15 residues in the CDR3. The CDR3 region is CASSHGGRGTDTQFF. CDR3 in DNA: TGTGCCAGCAGCCACGGCGGGAGGGGGACAGATACGCAGTTTTTT.

As concerns this clonotype: An end of the junction differs from the germline gene, which may be a read error. The chain uses TRBV29-1 and TRBJ2-3; 9 positions match TRBD2. Germline CDR1 SQVTM, CDR2 ANQGSEA. The CDR3 consists of 14 residues. The CDR3 nucleotides read TGCAGCCTCGCTCCTAGCGGGGACACAGATACCCAGTATTTT. Translated: CSLAPSGDTDTQYF.

This clonotype came up once. The junction departs from germline at one end; a sequencing error may be responsible. CDR3 nucleotide sequence: TGTGCCAGCGGGGGACAGCTCTACGAGCAGTGCTTC. This sequence encodes CASGGQLYEQCF. The chain recombines TRBV2 with TRBJ2-7, with 7 bases matching TRBD1. The CDR3 length is 12 residues. Germline CDR1 reads SNHLY; CDR2 reads FYNNEI.

To note about this clonotype: One base away lies a much larger clone, so this may be a sequencing read error. The chain links TRBV11-2 to TRBJ2-3; 9 nucleotides match TRBD2. Germline CDR1 and CDR2: SGHAT and FQNNGV. The CDR3 has 15 amino acids. CDR3 residues: CASSHGGRGTDMQYF. The CDR3 DNA sequence: TGTGCCAGCAGCCACGGCGGGAGGGGGACAGATATGCAGTATTTT.

The V call is TRBV11-2, the J call TRBJ1-2, with TRBD1 as a possible D gene (5 bases). Trimming shortened V by 0 bases and J by 2 bases, and 13 bases separated the two germline ends. Germline assignment: CDR1 SGHAT and CDR2 FQNNGV. The CDR3 sequence is 16 residues long. In DNA, the CDR3 is TGTGCCAGCAGCTTAGAGGTAAGGGGAATGAACTATGGCTACACCTTC. It codes for CASSLEVRGMNYGYTF.

V and J are TRBV11-2 and TRBJ2-1, with unresolved D. CDR1 SGHAT and CDR2 FQNNGV come from the germline V gene. This CDR3 is 16 amino acids long. Trimming stripped 7 bases from V and 2 bases from J, with 18 bases between. Here the CDR3 reads CASNRLGSLTYNEQFF. The DNA for the CDR3 is TGTGCCAGCAACCGTCTCGGATCGTTAACCTACAATGAGCAGTTCTTC.

Concerning this clonotype: A much larger clone differs from this one at a single base, so this may be a read error. This chain links TRBV11-2 with TRBJ2-7, with 10 bases matching TRBD1. The germline V gene has CDR1 SGHAT and CDR2 FQNNGV. The junction had 6 bases not matched to a gene; V was cut back by 5 bases and J by 2 bases. The CDR3 totals 15 residues. CDR3 in amino acids: CASSNDRGHTYEQYF. Written as DNA, the CDR3 is TGTGCCAGCAGCAACGACAGGGGGCACACCTACGAGCAGTACTTC.

In the case of this clonotype: The junction differs from germline at one of its ends, possibly a read error. The CDR3 nucleotides read TGTGCCAGCAGTTTGGGACTAGCGGGAGTTGTCCACTCCGCAGATAAGCAGTATTTT. Translated: CASSLGLAGVVHSADKQYF. The rearrangement links TRBV12-3 or TRBV12-4 to TRBJ2-3; 14 bases agree with TRBD2. The CDR3 extends over 19 amino acids.

The rearrangement uses TRBV5-4 and TRBJ2-1; D might be TRBD2 (6 bases). Germline V gene data show CDR1 as SGHNT and CDR2 as YYREEE (reference sequence). The CDR3 length is 12 residues. V was trimmed by 6 bases and J by 7 bases, leaving 11 bases between them. The CDR3 reads CASNPTRNEQFF. The CDR3 bases are TGTGCCAGCAACCCGACTAGGAATGAGCAGTTCTTC.

Comments on this clonotype: This may be a read error: a much more frequent sequence differs by one nucleotide. As the CDR3 is not closed by the conserved phenylalanine or tryptophan, this likely results from a read error. This chain connects TRBV11-2 to TRBJ1-5; weak D call: TRBD1 (6 bases). This CDR3 has 16 amino acids. The V end was cut by 5 bases, the J end by 1 base, with 15 bases between. CDR1 and CDR2 (germline): SGHAT, FQNNGV. CDR3 protein: CASSPWGGGSNQPQHS. In DNA form, the CDR3 reads TGTGCCAGCAGCCCATGGGGGGGCGGGAGCAATCAGCCCCAGCATTCT.

This chain connects TRBV6-6 to TRBJ2-5; TRBD2 matches at 15 bases. CDR1 and CDR2 from the germline V gene are MNHNY and SVGAGI (reference sequence). The V segment lost 2 bases and the J segment 2 bases; nucleotides outside the gene matches: 6. The CDR3 has 18 residues. CDR3 sequence: CASSYGTSGRIGQETQYF. As DNA, the CDR3 is TGTGCCAGCAGTTACGGGACTAGCGGGAGGATTGGTCAAGAGACCCAGTACTTC.

The genes are TRBV6-9 and TRBJ1-1; 7 bases are a match to TRBD1. V trimming: 10 bases; J trimming: 1 base; junction bases outside the gene matches: 6. Germline lookup yields CDR1 MNHGY and CDR2 SVAAGI. This CDR3 is built from 13 residues. CDR3 sequence: CAIDYRGNTEAFF. The CDR3 DNA reads as TGTGCCATCGACTACAGGGGGAACACTGAAGCTTTCTTT.